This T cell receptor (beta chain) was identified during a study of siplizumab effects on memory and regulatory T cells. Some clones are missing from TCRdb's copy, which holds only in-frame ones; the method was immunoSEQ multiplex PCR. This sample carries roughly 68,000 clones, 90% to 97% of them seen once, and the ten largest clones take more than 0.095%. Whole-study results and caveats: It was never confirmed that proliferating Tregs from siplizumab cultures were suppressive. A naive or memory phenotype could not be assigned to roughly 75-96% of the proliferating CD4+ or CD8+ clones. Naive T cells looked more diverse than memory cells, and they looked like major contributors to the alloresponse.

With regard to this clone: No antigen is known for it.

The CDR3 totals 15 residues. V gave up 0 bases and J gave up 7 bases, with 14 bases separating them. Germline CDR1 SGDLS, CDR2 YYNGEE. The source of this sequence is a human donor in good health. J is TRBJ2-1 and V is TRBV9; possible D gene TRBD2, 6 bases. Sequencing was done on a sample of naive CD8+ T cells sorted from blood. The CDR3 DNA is TGTGCCAGCAGCGTAGATGGGGGGAGTGGGAATGAGCAGTTCTTC. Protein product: CASSVDGGSGNEQFF.